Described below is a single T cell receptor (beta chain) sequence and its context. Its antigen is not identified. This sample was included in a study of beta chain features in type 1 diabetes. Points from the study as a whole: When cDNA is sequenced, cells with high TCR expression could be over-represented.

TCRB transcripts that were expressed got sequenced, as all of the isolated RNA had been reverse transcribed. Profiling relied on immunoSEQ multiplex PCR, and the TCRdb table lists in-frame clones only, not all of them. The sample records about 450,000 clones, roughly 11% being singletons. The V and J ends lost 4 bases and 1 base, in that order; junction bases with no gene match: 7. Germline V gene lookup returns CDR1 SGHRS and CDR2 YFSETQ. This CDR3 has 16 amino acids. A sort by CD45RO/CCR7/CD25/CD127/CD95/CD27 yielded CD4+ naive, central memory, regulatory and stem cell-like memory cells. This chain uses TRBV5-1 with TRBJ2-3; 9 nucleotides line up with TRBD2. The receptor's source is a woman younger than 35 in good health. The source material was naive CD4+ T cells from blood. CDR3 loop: CASSAEASGGTDTQYF. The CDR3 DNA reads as TGCGCCAGCAGCGCTGAGGCTAGCGGGGGCACAGATACGCAGTATTTT.